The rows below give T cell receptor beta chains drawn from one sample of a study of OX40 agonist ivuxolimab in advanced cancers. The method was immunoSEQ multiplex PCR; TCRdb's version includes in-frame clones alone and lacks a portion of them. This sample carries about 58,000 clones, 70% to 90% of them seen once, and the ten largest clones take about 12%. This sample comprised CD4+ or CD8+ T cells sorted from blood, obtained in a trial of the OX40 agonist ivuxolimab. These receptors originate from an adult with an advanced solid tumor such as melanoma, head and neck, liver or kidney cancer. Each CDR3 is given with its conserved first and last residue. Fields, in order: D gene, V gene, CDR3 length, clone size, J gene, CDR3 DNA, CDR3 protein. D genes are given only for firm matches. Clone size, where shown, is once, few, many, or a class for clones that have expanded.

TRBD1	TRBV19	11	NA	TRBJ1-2	TGTGCCCTATGGACAGGGAGTGGCTACACCTTC	CALWTGSGYTF
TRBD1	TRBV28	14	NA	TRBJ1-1	TGTGCCAGCAGTAATGACAGGGGGCGCACTGAAGCTTTCTTT	CASSNDRGRTEAFF
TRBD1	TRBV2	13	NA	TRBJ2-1	TGTGCCAGCAGTGACCAGGGGGCGAGAGAGCAGTTCTTC	CASSDQGAREQFF
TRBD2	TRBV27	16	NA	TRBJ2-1	TGTGCCAGCACCCTCATAGCGGGAGGGCCCTCTAATGAGCAGTTCTTC	CASTLIAGGPSNEQFF
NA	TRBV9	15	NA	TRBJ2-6	TGTGCCAGCAGCGTAGCTGGGACTGGGGCCAACGTCCTGACTTTC	CASSVAGTGANVLTF
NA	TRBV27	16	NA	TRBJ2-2	TGTGCCAGCAGTTTCGGGATACACAGGGCCACCGGGGAGCTGTTTTTT	CASSFGIHRATGELFF
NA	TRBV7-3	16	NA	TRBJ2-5	TGTGCCAGCAGCCTGGGGCTCTCACACCACCAAGAGACCCAGTACTTC	CASSLGLSHHQETQYF
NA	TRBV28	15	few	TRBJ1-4	TGTGCCAGCAGTTTATTCCGGGGCCTCAATGAAAAACTGTTTTTT	CASSLFRGLNEKLFF
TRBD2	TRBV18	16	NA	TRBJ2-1	TGTGCCAGCTCACCAGAGGGACTAGCGGATCCGAATGAGCAGTTCTTC	CASSPEGLADPNEQFF
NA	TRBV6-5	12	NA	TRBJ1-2	TGTGCCAGCAGTACAGGGAGGGCTGGCTACACCTTC	CASSTGRAGYTF
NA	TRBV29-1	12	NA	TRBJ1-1	TGCAGCGTCGGCCGGACCCGTAGTGAAGCTTTCTTT	CSVGRTRSEAFF
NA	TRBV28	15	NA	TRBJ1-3	TGTGCCAGCTTCAAGCAGGGGTTATCTGGAAACACCATATATTTT	CASFKQGLSGNTIYF
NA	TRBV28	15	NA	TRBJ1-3	TGTGCCAGCAGTCCTACAGGGAGCTCCGGAAACACCATATATTTT	CASSPTGSSGNTIYF
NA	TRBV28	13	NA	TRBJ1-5	TGTGCCAGCAGTTTAGGGAGCAATCAGCCCCAGCATTTT	CASSLGSNQPQHF
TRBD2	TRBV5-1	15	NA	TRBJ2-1	TGCGCCAGCAGCTTCCGGACTAGTCAGCGCAATGAGCAGTTCTTC	CASSFRTSQRNEQFF
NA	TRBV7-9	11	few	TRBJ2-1	TGTGCCAGCAGCCCGTCCCATGAGCAGTTCTTC	CASSPSHEQFF
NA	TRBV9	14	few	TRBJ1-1	TGTGCCAGCAGCGAACAGGGCAGGTACACTGAAGCTTTCTTT	CASSEQGRYTEAFF
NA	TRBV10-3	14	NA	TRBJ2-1	TGTGCCATCAGTACCCCCCGGGGAGACAATGAGCAGTTCTTC	CAISTPRGDNEQFF
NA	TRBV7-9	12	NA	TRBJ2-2	TGTGCCAGCAGCTTAAGCTCAGGGGAGCTGTTTTTT	CASSLSSGELFF
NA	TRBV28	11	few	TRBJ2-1	TGTGCCAGCAGTCCTTACAATGAGCAGTTCTTC	CASSPYNEQFF
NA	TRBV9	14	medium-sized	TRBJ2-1	TGTGCCAGCAGCCTAAACTCGGCGGGCGGGGAGCAGTTCTTC	CASSLNSAGGEQFF
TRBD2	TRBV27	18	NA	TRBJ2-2	TGTGCCAGCAGTCTACAACTAGCGGGAGGCGTCGGCACCGGGGAGCTGTTTTTT	CASSLQLAGGVGTGELFF
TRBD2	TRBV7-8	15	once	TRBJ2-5	TGTGCCAGCAGCCTAGAACTAGCGGCTCAAGAGACCCAGTACTTC	CASSLELAAQETQYF
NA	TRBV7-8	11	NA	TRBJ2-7	TGTGCCAGCAGCTCGACTTACGAGCAGTACTTC	CASSSTYEQYF
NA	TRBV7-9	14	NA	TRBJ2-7	TGTGCCAGCAGCTTGGGGATTCAGCCCTACGAGCAGTACTTC	CASSLGIQPYEQYF
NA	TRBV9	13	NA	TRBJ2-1	TGTGCCAGCAGCGTTTGGGGAAAGAATGAGCAGTTCTTC	CASSVWGKNEQFF
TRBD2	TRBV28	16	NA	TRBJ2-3	TGTGCCAGCAGGAAGCGGGAGGGCCGCTGGGAAGATACGCAGTATTTT	CASRKREGRWEDTQYF
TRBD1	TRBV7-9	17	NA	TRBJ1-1	TGTGCCAGCAGCTTTTTGGGACAGGGACGGTCGGGCACTGAAGCTTTCTTT	CASSFLGQGRSGTEAFF
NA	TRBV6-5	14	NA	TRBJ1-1	TGTGCCAGCAGTTATGTAGGGCGTAGCACTGAAGCTTTCTTT	CASSYVGRSTEAFF
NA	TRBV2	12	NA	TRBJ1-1	TGTGCCAGCAGTGAATTAAAAGCTGAAGCTTTCTTT	CASSELKAEAFF
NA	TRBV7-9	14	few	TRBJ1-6	TGTGCCAGCAGCTTAGCCCCAGATAATTCACCCCTCCACTTT	CASSLAPDNSPLHF
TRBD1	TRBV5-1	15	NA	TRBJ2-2	TGCGCCAGCAGCTATCGGACAGGGTCCACCGGGGAGCTGTTTTTT	CASSYRTGSTGELFF
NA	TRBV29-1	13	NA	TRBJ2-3	TGCAGCGTTGCGGGCGGGACGACAGATACGCAGTATTTT	CSVAGGTTDTQYF
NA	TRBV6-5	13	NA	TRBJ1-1	TGTGCCAGCAGGGCTTGGTTGAACACTGAAGCTTTCTTT	CASRAWLNTEAFF
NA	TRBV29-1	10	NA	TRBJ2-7	TGCAGCGTCCAAATCGGCGAGCAGTACTTC	CSVQIGEQYF
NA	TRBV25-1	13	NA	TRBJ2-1	TGTGCCAGCAGTCTCAAGTTGAACAATGAGCAGTTCTTC	CASSLKLNNEQFF
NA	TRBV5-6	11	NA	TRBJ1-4	TGTGCCAGCAGCTTGGGAGAAAAACTGTTTTTT	CASSLGEKLFF
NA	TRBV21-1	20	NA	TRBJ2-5	TGTGCCAGCAGCAAAGAGGAGGGACAGGGAGGGGGACGTTTTGGCGAGACCCAGTACTTC	CASSKEEGQGGGRFGETQYF
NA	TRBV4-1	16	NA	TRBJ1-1	TGCGCCAGCAGCCCCCCCGCCGGGCATTTGAACACTGAAGCTTTCTTT	CASSPPAGHLNTEAFF
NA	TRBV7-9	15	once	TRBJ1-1	TGTGCCAGCAGGCCTCAGGGGCCTTGGAACACTGAAGCTTTCTTT	CASRPQGPWNTEAFF
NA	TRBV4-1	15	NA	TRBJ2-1	TGCGCCAGCAGCCCTACTTCCTCCGTCTACAATGAGCAGTTCTTC	CASSPTSSVYNEQFF
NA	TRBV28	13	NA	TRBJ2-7	TGTGCCAGCAGTTTCGACGGGAGAAGCGAGCAGTACTTC	CASSFDGRSEQYF
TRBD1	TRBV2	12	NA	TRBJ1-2	TGTGCCAGCAAGGGGACAGACTATGGCTACACCTTC	CASKGTDYGYTF
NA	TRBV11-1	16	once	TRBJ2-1	TGTGCCAGCAGCTTAGTGGGCGGGACCGCCTACAATGAGCAGTTCTTC	CASSLVGGTAYNEQFF
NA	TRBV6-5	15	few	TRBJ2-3	TGTGCCACCTCCCTGGGGGCGGGAGTTGGAGATACGCAGTATTTT	CATSLGAGVGDTQYF
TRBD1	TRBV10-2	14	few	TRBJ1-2	TGCGCCAGCAGTGAGAGTTCAGGGGGGGAAGGCTACACCTTC	CASSESSGGEGYTF
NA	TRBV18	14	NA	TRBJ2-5	TGTGCCAGCTCACCCATACGAGAAAAAGAGACCCAGTACTTC	CASSPIREKETQYF
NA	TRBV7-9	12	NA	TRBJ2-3	TGTGCCAGCAGTTTCCTCTCAGATACGCAGTATTTT	CASSFLSDTQYF
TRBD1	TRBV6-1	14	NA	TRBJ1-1	TGTGCCAGCAGTGACCTTGGGACAGGGTCTGAAGCTTTCTTT	CASSDLGTGSEAFF
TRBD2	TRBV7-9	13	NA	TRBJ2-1	TGTGCCAGCAGCTACGGACTAGTGAACGAGCAGTTCTTC	CASSYGLVNEQFF
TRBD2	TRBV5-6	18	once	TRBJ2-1	TGTGCCAGCAGCCGCGGGGTAGCGGGAGGCCGCCCCTACAATGAGCAGTTCTTC	CASSRGVAGGRPYNEQFF
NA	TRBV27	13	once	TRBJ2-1	TGTGCCAGCAGTTCCCCGATCGACAATGAGCAGTTCTTC	CASSSPIDNEQFF
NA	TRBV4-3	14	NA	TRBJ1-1	TGCGCCAGCAGCCAAGATTCCGGGGGACCTGAAGCTTTCTTT	CASSQDSGGPEAFF
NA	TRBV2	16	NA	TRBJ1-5	TGTGCCAGCAGCCTGGCGGGACCTCGGACCAATCAGCCCCAGCATTTT	CASSLAGPRTNQPQHF
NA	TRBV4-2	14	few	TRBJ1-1	TGTGCCAGCAGCCAAGATTATGGGAACACTGAAGCTTTCTTT	CASSQDYGNTEAFF
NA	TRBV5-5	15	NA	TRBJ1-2	TGTGCCAGCAGCTTGACTCCCCAGCTCCGTAATGGCTACACCTTC	CASSLTPQLRNGYTF
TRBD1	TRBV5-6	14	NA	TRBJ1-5	TGTGCCAGCAGCCTACAGGGGGTCAATCAGCCCCAGCATTTT	CASSLQGVNQPQHF
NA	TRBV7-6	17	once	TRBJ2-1	TGTGCCAGCAGCATTTCCGGGACTTGGATCTCCTACAATGAGCAGTTCTTC	CASSISGTWISYNEQFF
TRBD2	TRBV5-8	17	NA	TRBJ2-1	TGTGCCAGCAGCCTGTGGACTAGCGGGAATGGGTACAATGAGCAGTTCTTC	CASSLWTSGNGYNEQFF